These 28 T cell receptor beta chains were sequenced from one sample in a study of blood T cell repertoires in COVID-19. The assay was immunoSEQ multiplex PCR, and TCRdb's table has in-frame clones only and misses some. The sample holds about 160,000 clones, around 80% seen once. Sequences were obtained from peripheral blood. The receptors were gathered from a man aged 60 to 75 with active or convalescent COVID-19.

This rearrangement joins TRBV25-1 to TRBJ2-7, with 10 nucleotides matching TRBD2. Per germline, CDR1 MGHDK and CDR2 SYGVNS. The CDR3 runs to 12 residues. V trimming: 6 bases; J trimming: 6 bases; junction bases outside the gene matches: 2. CDR3 nucleotides: TGTGCCAGCAGGACTAGCGGGCCCGAGCAGTACTTC. This encodes CASRTSGPEQYF.

V gene TRBV6-5 combines with J gene TRBJ1-6; D possibly corresponds to TRBD1 (6 bases). Germline CDR1 reads MNHEY; CDR2 reads SVGAGI. The CDR3 extends over 13 amino acids. V lost 6 bases and J lost 7, with 10 bases in between. In DNA form, the CDR3 reads TGTGCCAGCAGCCGGGACACGAATTCACCCCTCCACTTT. It codes for CASSRDTNSPLHF.

The chain links TRBV27 to TRBJ2-6; TRBD2 is a possible D gene (6 bases). V lost 6 bases to trimming and J lost 0 bases, with 12 bases between them. From germline, CDR1 is MNHEY and CDR2 SMNVEV (reference sequence). The CDR3 consists of 16 residues. DNA for the CDR3: TGTGCCAGCAGCGGGGGACTCCTCTCTGGGGCCAACGTCCTGACTTTC. Protein: CASSGGLLSGANVLTF.

This chain joins TRBV5-5 and TRBJ1-4, with D maybe TRBD1 (5 bases). V lost 3 bases and J 7 bases, leaving 10 bases between the germline ends. CDR1 SGHKS and CDR2 YYEKEE come from the germline V gene (reference sequence). CDR3 length equals 13 residues. CDR3 sequence reads: CASSSQGSEKLFF. The CDR3 DNA reads TGTGCCAGCAGCTCGCAGGGCTCTGAAAAACTGTTTTTT.

About this clone itself: One end of the junction is discordant with germline, which a read error may explain. The rearrangement links TRBV5-1 to TRBJ2-7; D possibly corresponds to TRBD1 (5 bases). This CDR3 has 13 residues. Per germline, CDR1 SGHRS and CDR2 YFSETQ. The CDR3 is CASSLDPSGQNLF. The CDR3 nucleotides read TGCGCCAGCAGCTTGGACCCGTCAGGGCAAAACCTCTTC.

The CDR3 region has the DNA TGTGCCAGTAGAAAGACTAGCGGGAGGGAGACCCAGTACTTC. Its translation: CASRKTSGRETQYF. V usage is TRBV19 and J usage is TRBJ2-5, with 13 nucleotides matching TRBD2. V dropped 6 bases and J dropped 5; count of bases not matched to a gene: 3. The CDR3 is 14 amino acids. Germline CDR1 and CDR2: LNHDA and SQIVND (reference sequence). Complete variable domain (other parts from reference TRBV19 and TRBJ2-5): DGGITQSPKYLFRKEGQNVTLSCEQNLNHDAMYWYRQDPGQGLRLIYYSQIVNDFQKGDIAEGYSVSREKKESFPLTVTSAQKNPTAFYLCASRKTSGRETQYFGPGTRLLVL.

The chain employs TRBV6-5 and TRBJ2-2; maybe TRBD1 (8 bases). Trimming shortened V by 8 bases and J by 6 bases, and 13 bases separated the two germline ends. The CDR3 is 13 residues long. Germline CDR1 MNHEY, CDR2 SVGAGI. CDR3 residues: CASQGAGAGELFF. The DNA for the CDR3 is TGTGCCAGCCAGGGGGCGGGAGCCGGGGAGCTGTTTTTT.

This chain uses TRBV6-5 with TRBJ2-7; the match to TRBD2 covers 11 bases. V lost 3 bases, J lost 5 bases, and 9 bases stayed unmatched. The germline V gene encodes CDR1 MNHEY and CDR2 SVGAGI. The CDR3 loop spans 16 amino acids. CDR3 in amino acids: CASSYGPLAGGHEQYF. CDR3 nucleotide sequence: TGTGCCAGCAGTTATGGGCCCCTAGCGGGGGGCCACGAGCAGTACTTC.

The rearrangement links TRBV11-2 to TRBJ2-3, with 11 nucleotides matching TRBD2. The trim removed 5 bases at V and 1 base at J, leaving 8 bases unmatched. The CDR3 has 17 amino acids. Looked up from germline, CDR1 is SGHAT and CDR2 is FQNNGV. The CDR3 nucleotides read TGTGCCAGCAGCCCGCAACTAGCGGGGGCACGCACAGATACGCAGTATTTT. Its translation: CASSPQLAGARTDTQYF. Based on the CDR3 plus reference TRBV11-2 and TRBJ2-3, the full variable domain is EAGVAQSPRYKIIEKRQSVAFWCNPISGHATLYWYQQILGQGPKLLIQFQNNGVVDDSQLPKDRFSAERLKGVDSTLKIQPAKLEDSAVYLCASSPQLAGARTDTQYFGPGTRLTVL.

The CDR3 DNA is TGTGCCAGCAGCGTAGGTGAAAAGGGGCGCTCCCGGGAAAAACTGTTTTTT. Its protein is CASSVGEKGRSREKLFF. The chain couples TRBV9 to TRBJ1-4, with D perhaps TRBD1 (5 bases). Germline values: CDR1 SGDLS, CDR2 YYNGEE. Trimming pared 0 bases from V and 8 bases from J, leaving 20 bases between. The CDR3 is 17 amino acids.

This clone has just a few counts. The V and J genes are TRBV5-1 and TRBJ2-3; possible D gene TRBD2, 7 bases. The CDR3 has 16 amino acids. Germline loops: CDR1 SGHRS, CDR2 YFSETQ. Deletions cut 0 bases from V and 1 base from J, with 12 bases between. The CDR3: CASSLVGGAGTDTQYF. CDR3 sequence (DNA): TGCGCCAGCAGCTTGGTGGGGGGGGCTGGCACAGATACGCAGTATTTT.

The J gene is TRBJ2-3, the V gene TRBV6-5; a weak D match, TRBD2 (5 bases). This CDR3 is 14 amino acids long. V was clipped by 6 bases and J by 5 bases, with 15 bases between them. The germline gives CDR1 MNHEY, CDR2 SVGAGI. CDR3 in amino acids: CASSPVGSVDTQYF. CDR3 nucleotide sequence: TGTGCCAGCAGCCCGGTGGGTAGCGTAGATACGCAGTATTTT.

The genes are TRBV4-1 and TRBJ2-6, with TRBD1 identical over 8 bases. Looked up from germline, CDR1 is MGHRA and CDR2 is YSYEKL. Germline trimming cut 5 bases from V and 4 bases from J; bases unmatched to any gene: 7. This CDR3 has 16 amino acids. Written as DNA, the CDR3 is TGCGCCAGCAGCGCGGACAGGGTGCTCGGGGCCAACGTCCTGACTTTC. Protein sequence: CASSADRVLGANVLTF.

The chain uses TRBV13 and TRBJ1-6; TRBD1 is a possible D gene (6 bases). The CDR3 spans 18 residues. The V end was cut by 4 bases, the J end by 9 bases, with 25 bases between. Germline V gene data show CDR1 as PRHDT and CDR2 as FYEKMQ (reference sequence). The CDR3 reads CASSYKQGRWDIGSPLHF. CDR3 in DNA: TGTGCCAGCAGCTACAAACAGGGACGGTGGGACATAGGTTCACCCCTCCACTTT.

This clone was seen a few times. The gene calls are TRBV2 and TRBJ2-7, with D maybe TRBD1 (6 bases). The ends were cut back, 10 bases at V and 2 bases at J, with 12 bases in the middle. Looked up from germline, CDR1 is SNHLY and CDR2 is FYNNEI. This CDR3 has 12 residues. This chain's CDR3 is CATRTDTYEQYF. CDR3 bases: TGTGCCACCCGGACAGACACCTACGAGCAGTACTTC.

This clone turned up a few times. This chain uses TRBV10-3 with TRBJ2-5; 7 bases are a match to TRBD2. With V trimmed by 6 bases and J by 2 bases, 6 bases remained unmatched. CDR3 length equals 14 residues. Germline lookup yields CDR1 ENHRY and CDR2 SYGVKD. CDR3 residues: CAISLAAGQETQYF. As DNA, the CDR3 is TGTGCCATCAGCTTGGCAGCGGGGCAAGAGACCCAGTACTTC.

This clone was seen a single time. The V call is TRBV2, the J call TRBJ1-5; weak D call: TRBD1 (6 bases). The CDR3 covers 13 residues. The V end was cut by 4 bases, the J end by 6 bases, with 10 bases between. Germline V gene lookup returns CDR1 SNHLY and CDR2 FYNNEI. The CDR3 DNA reads TGTGCCAGCAGTGGAAAAGGGGGTCAGCCCCAGCATTTT. Translating it yields CASSGKGGQPQHF. Full variable domain (rest looked up from reference TRBV2 and TRBJ1-5): EPEVTQTPSHQVTQMGQEVILRCVPISNHLYFYWYRQILGQKVEFLVSFYNNEISEKSEIFDDQFSVERPDGSNFTLKIRSTKLEDSAMYFCASSGKGGQPQHFGDGTRLSIL.

J is TRBJ2-5 and V is TRBV7-3, with D possibly TRBD2 on 5 matching bases. The CDR3 runs to 13 residues. V lost 5 bases and J lost 5, with 12 bases in between. The germline CDR1 and CDR2 sequences are SGHTA and FQGTGA. CDR3 residues: CASSTATGETQYF. The CDR3 DNA reads as TGTGCCAGCAGCACCGCGACGGGGGAGACCCAGTACTTC.

The chain has TRBV19 and TRBJ2-7; D might be TRBD2 (6 bases). V was cut by 5 bases and J by 6 bases, with 17 bases left in between. This CDR3 has 14 residues. The V gene's germline CDR1 is LNHDA and CDR2 SQIVND (reference sequence). This CDR3 reads CASSQNGRESEQYF. Here the CDR3 DNA reads TGTGCCAGTAGTCAGAATGGGCGGGAAAGCGAGCAGTACTTC.

This clone was detected a few times. The V gene is TRBV10-3, the J gene TRBJ1-4; perhaps TRBD1 as D (6 bases). CDR3 length: 15 residues. V lost 6 bases, J lost 0 bases, and 11 bases lay in between. Germline V gene data show CDR1 as ENHRY and CDR2 as SYGVKD. The CDR3 nucleotides are TGTGCCATCAGCCGGGACACCACAACTAATGAAAAACTGTTTTTT. It yields the protein CAISRDTTTNEKLFF.

V usage is TRBV6-1 and J usage is TRBJ1-1; 8 positions match TRBD1. The length of the CDR3 is 14 residues. Germline CDR1 reads MNHNS; CDR2 reads SASEGT. J gave up 5 bases and V 2 bases, and 4 bases lay outside the gene matches. CDR3 DNA sequence: TGTGCCAGCAGTGAAACAGGGGGGAGAACTGAAGCTTTCTTT. Protein sequence: CASSETGGRTEAFF.

This chain joins TRBV24-1 and TRBJ1-2; D is perhaps TRBD1 (5 bases). Germline loops: CDR1 KGHDR, CDR2 SFDVKD. Trimming removed 4 bases at V and 0 bases at J, with 11 bases between. This CDR3 has 15 residues. This CDR3 is CATSDSTAPNYGYTF. The CDR3 DNA follows: TGTGCCACCAGTGACTCGACAGCGCCTAACTATGGCTACACCTTC.

The chain recombines TRBV6-5 with TRBJ1-2, with D hard to call. V shed 7 bases and J shed 6 bases, with 12 bases lying between them. This CDR3 region has 12 residues. Germline V gives CDR1 MNHEY, CDR2 SVGAGI. The CDR3 region has the DNA TGTGCCAGCACCATGGAGGGTAATGGCTACACCTTC. This translates into CASTMEGNGYTF.

The rearrangement joins TRBV5-4 to TRBJ2-1; TRBD2 agrees at 12 bases. The germline CDR1 and CDR2 sequences are SGHNT and YYREEE (reference sequence). This CDR3 region has 16 residues. With V trimmed by 2 bases and J by 8 bases, 8 bases remained unmatched. CDR3 protein: CASSFQLAGGADEQFF. The CDR3 DNA is TGTGCCAGCAGCTTCCAGCTAGCGGGAGGGGCCGATGAGCAGTTCTTC.

Only a few counts were recorded for this clone. This chain uses TRBV27 with TRBJ1-2; 9 bases match TRBD1. V shed 5 bases and J 6 bases; nucleotides not matched to a gene: 4. The CDR3 runs to 13 residues. CDR1 MNHEY and CDR2 SMNVEV come from the germline V gene (reference sequence). CDR3 nucleotides: TGTGCCAGCAGTAAGGGACAGGGTGATGGCTACACCTTC. Its protein is CASSKGQGDGYTF.

J is TRBJ1-6 and V is TRBV19, with D possibly TRBD1 on 6 matching bases. Germline CDR1 reads LNHDA; CDR2 reads SQIVND (reference sequence). V dropped 6 bases and J dropped 7 bases, with 13 bases sitting between them. The CDR3 is 14 amino acids. The DNA for the CDR3 is TGTGCCAGTAGCCCACAGGGTGAGAATTCACCCCTCCACTTT. This codes for CASSPQGENSPLHF.

This clone came up once. The same CDR3 arises from other DNA sequences in this sample as well. CDR3 region: CAISERRDTEAFF. The CDR3 nucleotides are TGTGCCATCAGTGAGCGACGGGACACTGAAGCTTTCTTT. The chain carries TRBV10-3 and TRBJ1-1; D unclear. The germline V and J ends were trimmed by 2 bases and 3 bases, with 7 bases remaining between them. Germline loops: CDR1 ENHRY, CDR2 SYGVKD. This CDR3 spans 13 amino acids.

The chain uses TRBV6-5 and TRBJ2-7; D is perhaps TRBD1 (6 bases). The CDR3 is 15 amino acids. Germline V gene data show CDR1 as MNHEY and CDR2 as SVGAGI. With 0 bases removed from V and 2 bases from J, the gap between germline ends came to 11 bases. Written as DNA, the CDR3 is TGTGCCAGCAGTTACTCTACAGGGAAGCCCTACGAGCAGTACTTC. Its translation: CASSYSTGKPYEQYF.